This TCR beta chain derives from a study of T cells after yellow fever vaccination (dated by TCRdb to between 2017 and 2020). In terms of the full investigation: Libraries from fractions with low cell numbers were prepared with the SMART-Seq v4 Ultra Low Input RNA kit. To track T-cell clones before and after primary and booster YFV17D yellow fever vaccination, bulk TCR alpha and beta repertoires were sequenced longitudinally. Blood was drawn at multiple timepoints before and after primary and secondary immunization, with bulk PBMC replicates and cell subsets isolated. Two healthy male donors, one aged 18 to 30 and one aged 30 to 40 years, made up the cohort. Study-level results and caveats: After the booster, most clones that had expanded after primary vaccination were detected again (about 95% of CD4 and around 88% of CD8), suggesting broad maintenance of memory. Because the study included only a couple of donors, the extent to which the findings can be generalized is limited. A small fraction of clonotypes appeared in both the CD4 and CD8 compartments, likely as a result of convergent recombination. Compared with the primary T-cell response, the secondary T-cell response was weaker but faster, peaking on day 5 rather than day 15. Because abundant contaminating clonotypes from the bulk population could be contained in FACS-sorted repertoires, computational filtering was required.

TCR cDNA was synthesized by 5'RACE template switching, which introduced a universal primer site and unique molecular identifiers. Priming for cDNA synthesis came from both the TCR alpha and TCR beta constant segments. Two PCR steps were used to amplify libraries, with sample barcodes and sequencing adapters being added in the second step. Sequencing of libraries was performed on Illumina HiSeq 2500 (2x100 bp) or NovaSeq (2x150 bp). Turning to the authors' computational methods: Demultiplexing of reads and collapsing into UMI consensus sequences were performed with MIGEC, and V(D)J alignment was carried out with MiXCR. Clonotypes responding to the vaccine were identified with edgeR on replicate PBMC samples, with the criteria of FDR below 0.01 and a log2 fold change above 5 up to day 15. Each bulk clonotype received a CD4 or CD8 identity based on whether the sequenced CD4 or CD8 repertoire contained that clonotype at higher abundance. Starting from the raw public reads, TCRdb applied fastp trimming at Q25, assembled clones with MiXCR and retained in-frame beta chains. Merged by CDR3 protein, the rows form single entries marked with the most common genes and DNA. TCRdb's processing, not the study's, gives the V and J calls here. This sample lists about 340,000 distinct CDR3 sequences; roughly 8.7% were detected once. About a sixth of the sample rests with the top ten.

What the treatment or condition label conveys for this sample: live attenuated yellow fever vaccine strain. Two biological replicates of bulk PBMCs were collected at each blood-draw timepoint. A standard Ficoll-Paque protocol was used to isolate PBMCs from peripheral blood. TriZol was used to extract RNA from bulk PBMCs, CD4 and CD8 fractions, and dextramer-positive and dextramer-negative fractions. V is shortened by 0 bases, J by 2 bases, and the region joining them spans 13 bases. The germline V gene (reference sequence) specifies DFQATT as CDR1 and SNEGSKA as CDR2. From cysteine to phenylalanine, the CDR3 is 15 amino acids long. Solely the CDR3 DNA is kept, with 45 bases framed from the first base. This clonotype occurred once. Its antigen is unknown. Nothing much larger sits one base from this clone, and base qualities are not available. Evidence from a single read is weak.

This receptor was identified in a man between 18 and 29 years old who received the YFV17D yellow fever vaccine. The specimen was PBMCs, collected on the day of the first yellow fever vaccination. The chain was built from TRBV20-1 and TRBJ2-5, with no confidently assigned D gene. The CDR3 region has the sequence CSARELQGLQETQYF. DNA sequence: TGCAGTGCTAGAGAACTTCAAGGTTTGCAAGAGACCCAGTACTTC.